This TCR beta chain was captured in a study of T cell responses to AZD1222 COVID-19 vaccine (TCRdb year 2021). Regarding the complete study: AZD1222 recipients with second doses at about 4 weeks or about 12 weeks were pooled, because spike-specific TCR depth and breadth did not differ between schedules. A total of under 250 trial participants underwent TCR sequencing, of whom some 200 had received two doses of AZD1222 and 26 had received two doses of the MenACWY control vaccine. Trial participants were enrolled by age into subgroups of 18-55, 56-69 and 70-plus years, and 148, 28 and 57 TCR-sequenced participants, respectively, were included in these subgroups.

Regarding this clone: What this receptor recognizes is not known. Base qualities are not recorded, but no much larger clone differs from it by a single base.

Study-wide conclusions, independent of this receptor: Vaccine-associated CD4 TCRs spanned the whole spike protein, with dominant responses in regions 160-218 and 743-854. Because no day 14 peak-response samples were available, repertoires were characterized only after the peak T cell response. Reportedly, close to half of the unique spike-specific TCRs recognized epitopes lying outside the regions that are mutated in the B.1.351 and B.1.1.7 variants. The 56-69-year group was small, and its depth increase did not reach significance, likely because of low power. Spike-specific TCR breadth and depth rose significantly after two AZD1222 doses compared with day 0 and with MenACWY recipients. Participants were mostly white British, with more females than males. The authors suggested clonal diversity may have been underestimated. Conclusions about previously exposed vaccinees are limited because only six or seven AZD1222 recipients were SARS-CoV-2 seropositive at baseline.

The CDR3 regions of human TCRbeta chains were analyzed by immunosequencing. The authors' pipeline ran thus. TCRs in the repertoires were compared against a reference library of SARS-CoV-2-specific TCRs that had been generated with the MIRA antigen-specificity platform. Breadth was defined as the fraction of unique TCRs that were SARS-CoV-2-associated, and depth was defined as the fraction of total T cells that were SARS-CoV-2-associated. Each spike-specific TCR was assigned to its reactive spike region and to a CD4 or CD8 class using the MIRA data. Log10-transformed breadth and depth values were compared by one-way ANOVA with Sidak's multiple comparisons tests. The clones in this table, taken by TCRdb from immuneACCESS, are in-frame only. Not every clone is retained; where verified, under half of the shortfall comes from an unresolved V gene, and the cause of the rest is unknown. V and J calls and clone size are given by that table; D and trimming were obtained from the DNA. In this sample the table shows 60,000 to 80,000 clones, over 85% of which occur a single time. The ten largest clones capture just under 5% of the sample.

Via the germline V gene, CDR1 is MGHRA and CDR2 YSYEKL. The CDR3 numbers 15 residues from cysteine through phenylalanine. Just CDR3 DNA is preserved here, 45 bases in frame from base 1. The V end loses 3 bases and the J end loses 2 bases, and a stretch of 14 bases separates them. The time point label of this sample denotes: baseline before first vaccination. The vaccinee samples were drawn from two UK trials, COV001 and COV002, one of which was a single-blind randomized controlled phase 2/3 trial testing AZD1222 (ChAdOx1 nCoV-19) in healthy adults. For TCRbeta chain sequencing, PBMC samples from trial participants were taken at day 0 and at day 28 after the second dose.

This TCR was sampled from an adult in good health. This sample comprised peripheral blood, obtained on day 0 of AZD1222 vaccination. The V gene is TRBV4-1 and the J gene is TRBJ2-7; the D region possibly corresponds to TRBD1 (6 bases align). Read as DNA, the sequence is TGCGCCAGCAGCCAGGCGGACAGTGGGGCCTACGAGCAGTACTTC. This encodes CASSQADSGAYEQYF.